This T cell receptor (beta chain) was found in a study of blood T cell repertoires in COVID-19 (dated by TCRdb to about 2020). Regarding the study in general: The collaborator samples originated in the United States, Italy and Spain and spanned the acute and convalescent phases of COVID-19. Deeply sampled blood TCRbeta repertoires from subjects exposed to, actively infected with, or recovered from COVID-19 were included in the dataset. HLA class I and class II types, where available, came from metadata supplied by the sample provider rather than from assay-based typing. The repertoires were released in a freely available public database meant as a resource for research on the immune response to SARS-CoV-2. Nearly every sample came with metadata listing a de-identified subject ID, COVID-19 status, age in years and sex. Samples were obtained from the ongoing ImmuneRACE study (first 160 participants) and from about 1,300 subjects provided by 6 global collaborators. The material from the prospective study consisted of cDNA or gDNA derived from T cells, B-cell-depleted T cells, or PBMCs. What the research found in general, with its limitations: The amount of clinical and demographic metadata varied by source and participant and was provided uncurated.

Participants in the prospective study were enrolled through a virtual design, were aged 18 to 89 years, and lived in about two dozen United States geographic areas. Cohort assignment in the prospective study relied on participant-reported clinical history from a screening survey and a study questionnaire. ImmuneRACE Cohort 3 recovered participants were defined by two consecutive negative NP/OP PCR tests, healthcare professional clearance, or symptom resolution. Mobile phlebotomists in the prospective study collected whole blood, serum and a nasopharyngeal or oropharyngeal swab from every participant. Prospective study participants could optionally give additional blood draws and questionnaires over an approximately two-month period. Before DNA extraction, blood samples from the prospective study were shipped at room temperature or frozen. Turning to this clone: Its antigen remains unidentified. Within one base of it there is no much larger clone, and no base qualities were kept.

V loses 2 bases of germline sequence and J loses 4 bases, and the interval between the two ends is 9 bases. The CDR3 measures 15 amino acids from cysteine to phenylalanine. The sequence is cut down to CDR3 DNA, 45 bases in frame from base 1. The germline V gene gives CDR1 as SNHLY and CDR2 as FYNNEI. TCRbeta CDR3 regions were amplified from genomic DNA using the immunoSEQ Assay, a bias-controlled multiplex PCR. The original methods were these. Nucleated cell counts per sample were estimated from amplification of reference gene primers within the assay. Sequence reads were collapsed and filtered to measure the absolute abundance of every unique TCRbeta CDR3 rearrangement. For each sample, productive Simpson clonality was calculated as the square root of Simpson's diversity index over productive rearrangements. The clones in this table, taken by TCRdb from immuneACCESS, are in-frame only. Not every clone is retained; where verified, under half of the shortfall comes from an unresolved V gene, and the cause of the rest is unknown. That table furnishes V, J and clone size, whereas the DNA furnished D and trimming. The sample table records around 300,000 clones; 85% to 90% of these occur just once. Together, the top ten hold less than 2% of the sample.

What was sequenced was PBMCs or T cells enriched from blood (not recorded which). The receptor was isolated from a woman in her sixties who had recovered from COVID-19. Rearrangement joined TRBV2 to TRBJ2-6; TRBD1 is possibly the D segment (5 matching bases). The bases are TGTGCCAGCAGTGAATGGGGCACCGGGGCCAACGTCCTGACTTTC. Translated, this gives CASSEWGTGANVLTF.